The 6 T cell receptor beta chains given below trace back to one sample, sequenced in a study of cytomegalovirus exposure and HLA in healthy donors. 60 Vbeta and 13 Jbeta primers were used in PCR. Produced via immunoSEQ multiplex PCR; TCRdb's table is partial and in-frame only. This table has roughly 180,000 clones, about four fifths appearing once. What was sequenced was PBMCs. These receptors were obtained from a man aged 25 to 45 in good health and CMV-seropositive.

J is TRBJ1-2 and V is TRBV6-5; a possible D gene is TRBD1 (6 bases). The V gene lost 0 bases and the J gene lost 8 bases, with 16 bases spanning the gap. This CDR3 has 15 residues. CDR1 and CDR2 (germline): MNHEY, SVGAGI. The CDR3 here is CASSYSEGGSSGYTF. CDR3 in DNA: TGTGCCAGCAGTTACTCCGAGGGGGGGTCGAGCGGCTACACCTTC.

The rearrangement uses TRBV28 and TRBJ2-7; 9 positions agree with TRBD1. The CDR3 runs 16 residues. Unmatched junction bases numbered 6, after V lost 1 base and J lost 2 bases. The germline V gene has CDR1 MDHEN and CDR2 SYDVKM. The CDR3 sequence is CASSLLGTGFTYEQYF. CDR3 DNA: TGTGCCAGCAGTTTATTGGGGACAGGGTTTACCTACGAGCAGTACTTC.

The J gene is TRBJ1-3, the V gene TRBV28, with D unclear. Deletions cut 5 bases from V and 0 bases from J, with 11 bases between. This CDR3 is 15 amino acids long. Germline V gene data show CDR1 as MDHEN and CDR2 as SYDVKM. CDR3 protein: CASSVQPFSGNTIYF. The CDR3 DNA sequence: TGTGCCAGCAGTGTACAGCCTTTCTCTGGAAACACCATATATTTT.

The chain carries TRBV27 and TRBJ2-2, with D perhaps TRBD2 (6 bases). The CDR3 has 14 residues. V lost 6 bases, J lost 5 bases, and 13 bases lay in between. Germline assignment: CDR1 MNHEY and CDR2 SMNVEV (reference sequence). CDR3 protein: CASRGWGETGELFF. CDR3 DNA: TGTGCCAGCAGGGGGTGGGGGGAGACCGGGGAGCTGTTTTTT.

This chain connects TRBV28 to TRBJ1-2, with 7 bases that match TRBD1. Germline CDR1 is MDHEN and CDR2 is SYDVKM. V lost 6 bases and J lost 2; bases outside the gene matches: 6. The CDR3 contains 14 residues. CDR3 region: CASSLQGLNYGYTF. Written as DNA, the CDR3 is TGTGCCAGCAGCTTACAGGGGCTAAACTATGGCTACACCTTC.

The chain joins TRBV7-9 to TRBJ1-2; the D gene is possibly TRBD1 (5 bases). CDR3 length equals 12 residues. Trimming stripped 5 bases from V and 5 bases from J, with 9 bases between. Germline V gene lookup returns CDR1 SEHNR and CDR2 FQNEAQ (reference sequence). Here the CDR3 DNA reads TGTGCCAGCAGCCTAAGGGGATATGGCTACACCTTC. It translates to CASSLRGYGYTF. Full variable domain (remainder filled in from reference TRBV7-9 and TRBJ1-2): DTGVSQNPRHKITKRGQNVTFRCDPISEHNRLYWYRQTLGQGPEFLTYFQNEAQLEKSRLLSDRFSAERPKGSFSTLEIQRTEQGDSAMYLCASSLRGYGYTFGSGTRLTVV.